A single sample is the source of the 21 T cell receptor beta chains below, sequenced in a study of T cells in Graves' hyperthyroidism and ophthalmopathy. Researchers amplified the TCR beta CDR3 regions from RNA transcripts. A set of HTBI primers served as the primers for a first-round RT-PCR of the TCR CDR3. From the multiplex PCR reads, TCRdb called clonotypes with MiXCR, one entry per CDR3 protein. The profile shows around 380,000 distinct CDR3 sequences, 13% of them singletons. The source material was blood. The receptors come from a man aged 25 to 45 with Graves' hyperthyroidism that later progressed to Graves' ophthalmopathy.

This clonotype was observed at least ten times. V usage is TRBV11-3 and J usage is TRBJ1-2, with no clear D. The CDR3 covers 12 residues. Germline V gene sequence: CDR1 SGHNT, CDR2 YENEEA. Trimming cost V 1 base and J 4 bases, with 4 bases left between them. The CDR3 sequence is CASSLGFYGYTF. CDR3 bases: TGTGCCAGCAGCTTAGGGTTCTATGGCTACACCTTC.

This clonotype was picked up a small number of times. The genes are TRBV4-1 and TRBJ1-1; a weak D match, TRBD1 (6 bases). Germline assignment: CDR1 MGHRA and CDR2 YSYEKL. The CDR3 is 16 residues long. The ends were cut back, 4 bases at V and 5 bases at J, with 20 bases in the middle. Written as DNA, the CDR3 is TGCGCCAGCAGCCTCCTTGTTGGGGGGGCGAAGACTGAAGCTTTCTTT. Protein sequence: CASSLLVGGAKTEAFF.

This clonotype appeared a few times. Possible read error: a much larger clone is one base away. CDR3 in DNA: TGTGCCAGCAGTGCGCGACAGGGGAGGGAGCAGTACTTC. Amino acid sequence: CASSARQGREQYF. The chain links TRBV2 to TRBJ2-7; 8 bases are a match to TRBD1. The CDR3 runs 13 residues. In germline, CDR1 is SNHLY, CDR2 FYNNEI. V dropped 4 bases and J dropped 7; count of bases not matched to a gene: 6. Full variable domain (outside the CDR3, taken from reference TRBV2 and TRBJ2-7): EPEVTQTPSHQVTQMGQEVILRCVPISNHLYFYWYRQILGQKVEFLVSFYNNEISEKSEIFDDQFSVERPDGSNFTLKIRSTKLEDSAMYFCASSARQGREQYFGPGTRLTVT.

This clonotype appeared many times. This chain connects TRBV27 to TRBJ2-7; unclear D gene. Germline V CDR1 and CDR2: MNHEY, SMNVEV (reference sequence). This CDR3 region has 10 residues. Trimming cost V 7 bases and J 5 bases, with 6 bases left between them. DNA for the CDR3: TGTGCCAGCACAGAAGACGAGCAGTACTTC. Protein sequence: CASTEDEQYF.

This rearrangement joins TRBV18 to TRBJ2-7, with 8 bases matching TRBD1. V was clipped by 2 bases and J by 3 bases; unmatched bases: 12. This CDR3 region has 17 residues. Germline CDR1 is KGHSH and CDR2 is LQKENI. CDR3 sequence: CASSPVSVRTGFYEQYF. The CDR3 bases are TGTGCCAGCTCACCAGTTTCGGTTAGGACAGGGTTCTACGAGCAGTACTTC. Based on the CDR3 plus reference TRBV18 and TRBJ2-7, the full variable domain is NAGVMQNPRHLVRRRGQEARLRCSPMKGHSHVYWYRQLPEEGLKFMVYLQKENIIDESGMPKERFSAEFPKEGPSILRIQQVVRGDSAAYFCASSPVSVRTGFYEQYFGPGTRLTVT.

The chain has TRBV7-2 and TRBJ1-5; 11 nucleotides agree with TRBD1. Looked up from germline, CDR1 is SGHTA and CDR2 is FQGNSA. The J segment lost 0 bases and the V segment lost 3 bases, leaving 1 base of the junction unmatched. CDR3 length equals 16 residues. Here the CDR3 DNA reads TGTGCCAGCAGCTTCGGACAGGGGGCTAGCAATCAGCCCCAGCATTTT. As protein: CASSFGQGASNQPQHF.

This clonotype was counted ten times or more. The gene calls are TRBV7-9 and TRBJ1-6; D uncertain. Germline values: CDR1 SEHNR, CDR2 FQNEAQ (reference sequence). The CDR3 sequence is 15 residues long. V dropped 2 bases and J dropped 10 bases, with 15 bases sitting between them. The DNA of the CDR3 is TGTGCCAGCAGCTTATTAGGGAGCGGCCGCTCACCCCTCCACTTT. This gives the protein CASSLLGSGRSPLHF.

This clonotype was counted many times. J is TRBJ1-5 and V is TRBV3-1; maybe TRBD1 (6 bases). Germline-derived CDR1 and CDR2 are LGHDT and YNNKEL (reference sequence). The CDR3 has 15 residues. V was pared by 3 bases and J by 3 bases, with 12 bases between. CDR3 DNA sequence: TGTGCCAGCAGCCAGTGGAGGGGGGCCAATCAGCCCCAGCATTTT. Amino acids: CASSQWRGANQPQHF.

Ten or more counts support this clonotype. The chain combines TRBV28 with TRBJ1-6; D not certain. Trimming stripped 6 bases from V and 0 bases from J, with 12 bases between. This CDR3 contains 16 residues. Germline CDR1 is MDHEN and CDR2 is SYDVKM. The CDR3 region is CASSLELSSYNSPLHF. The CDR3 DNA reads as TGTGCCAGCAGCCTGGAACTGAGCTCCTATAATTCACCCCTCCACTTT.

This clonotype was counted ten times or more. V and J are TRBV9 and TRBJ2-2; 11 bases agree with TRBD1. CDR3 length: 17 residues. V gave up 3 bases and J gave up 2 bases; unmatched junction bases: 6. Looked up from germline, CDR1 is SGDLS and CDR2 is YYNGEE. CDR3 bases: TGTGCCAGCAGCGAACCCCGGACAGGGGGCAACACCGGGGAGCTGTTTTTT. Residues: CASSEPRTGGNTGELFF.

The V gene is TRBV4-1, the J gene TRBJ2-1; D may be TRBD1 (6 bases). CDR3 length equals 17 residues. From germline, CDR1 is MGHRA and CDR2 YSYEKL. V was cut by 1 base and J by 0 bases, with 13 bases left in between. The CDR3 reads CASSQVWGQASYNEQFF. The DNA for the CDR3 is TGCGCCAGCAGCCAAGTGTGGGGGCAGGCCTCCTACAATGAGCAGTTCTTC.

This clonotype occurred many times. The chain employs TRBV11-3 and TRBJ1-1; TRBD1 agrees at 7 bases. Trimming at V came to 5 bases and at J to 0 bases, leaving 6 bases not matched to a gene. This CDR3 spans 15 amino acids. From germline, CDR1 is SGHNT and CDR2 YENEEA. CDR3 amino acids: CASSQATGLNTEAFF. CDR3 DNA sequence: TGTGCCAGCAGCCAAGCGACAGGGTTGAACACTGAAGCTTTCTTT.

This chain joins TRBV5-1 and TRBJ2-1, with 11 positions matching TRBD2. The CDR3 spans 17 residues. V was pared by 4 bases and J by 0 bases, with 6 bases of the junction left unmatched. Germline V gene data show CDR1 as SGHRS and CDR2 as YFSETQ. DNA of the CDR3: TGCGCCAGCAGCCGCGTAGCGGGGGGGCACTCCTACAATGAGCAGTTCTTC. Protein product: CASSRVAGGHSYNEQFF.

V is TRBV29-1 and J is TRBJ1-2; TRBD1 might be the D (6 bases). V was shortened by 5 bases and J by 5 bases, with 12 bases between the two germline ends. Germline lookup yields CDR1 SQVTM and CDR2 ANQGSEA. The CDR3 totals 12 residues. Here the CDR3 DNA reads TGCAGCGTTCCGGGACATATGTATGGCTACACCTTC. Protein: CSVPGHMYGYTF.

This clonotype was seen ten or more times. The chain links TRBV5-6 to TRBJ2-1, with a weak D call TRBD2 (5 bases). The CDR3 loop spans 12 amino acids. Per germline, CDR1 SGHDT and CDR2 YYEEEE. V was pared by 3 bases and J by 9 bases, with 10 bases between. CDR3 in DNA: TGTGCCAGCAGCTCGTACGCGGGTGAGCAGTTCTTC. Translation gives CASSSYAGEQFF.

This clonotype was detected a few times. The chain joins TRBV9 to TRBJ1-2, with D possibly matching TRBD1 (5 bases). The CDR3 length is 16 residues. V lost 4 bases and J lost 3, with 19 bases in between. Germline V gene sequence: CDR1 SGDLS, CDR2 YYNGEE. The CDR3 here is CASSKGTGRLDYGYTF. CDR3 nucleotide sequence: TGTGCCAGCAGCAAAGGGACGGGTAGACTTGACTATGGCTACACCTTC. Complete variable domain (other parts from reference TRBV9 and TRBJ1-2): DSGVTQTPKHLITATGQRVTLRCSPRSGDLSVYWYQQSLDQGLQFLIQYYNGEERAKGNILERFSAQQFPDLHSELNLSSLELGDSALYFCASSKGTGRLDYGYTFGSGTRLTVV.

This clonotype has only a few counts. The V and J genes are TRBV15 and TRBJ1-1, with D uncertain. V was clipped by 0 bases and J by 4 bases, with 3 bases between them. Germline V gene lookup returns CDR1 LNHNV and CDR2 YYDKDF (reference sequence). The CDR3 spans 12 residues. DNA of the CDR3: TGTGCCACCAGCAGAGATAGCACTGAAGCTTTCTTT. Translated, it gives CATSRDSTEAFF.

In this sample, this clonotype turned up a few times. This chain joins TRBV3-1 and TRBJ2-1; D gene ambiguous. V dropped 5 bases and J dropped 12 bases, with 11 bases sitting between them. The CDR3 runs to 11 residues. Germline CDR1 reads LGHDT; CDR2 reads YNNKEL (reference sequence). The CDR3 loop is CASSAISGQFF. The CDR3, as DNA: TGTGCCAGCAGCGCGATCAGTGGGCAGTTCTTC.

The V call is TRBV7-9, the J call TRBJ1-6, with a weak D call TRBD1 (6 bases). CDR1 and CDR2 from the germline V gene are SEHNR and FQNEAQ (reference sequence). Trimming took off 5 bases at V and 19 bases at J, with 18 bases between the two ends. This CDR3 spans 12 amino acids. The CDR3 DNA is TGTGCCAGCAGCGGGGGGGGACACGCATTACACTTT. Residues: CASSGGGHALHF.

This clonotype was observed at least ten times. The rearrangement links TRBV2 to TRBJ1-2; D remains ambiguous. The CDR3 contains 13 residues. Trimming took 6 bases from V and 6 from J, leaving 14 bases between them. Per germline, CDR1 SNHLY and CDR2 FYNNEI. As DNA, the CDR3 is TGTGCCAGCAGACCAGACGGCGGCCATGGCTACACCTTC. This sequence encodes CASRPDGGHGYTF.

The V gene is TRBV7-9, the J gene TRBJ2-1; D is perhaps TRBD1 (6 bases). CDR3 length: 15 amino acids. Trimming removed 4 bases at V and 4 bases at J, with 14 bases between. Looked up from germline, CDR1 is SEHNR and CDR2 is FQNEAQ (reference sequence). The CDR3 DNA reads as TGTGCCAGCAGCTCTAATCTCGACAGGTACAATGAGCAGTTCTTC. Translating it yields CASSSNLDRYNEQFF.